This entry lists 8 T cell receptor beta chains sequenced from one sample in a study of beta chain features in type 1 diabetes. Study-level findings and limits: The study found moderately but significantly shorter TCRB CDR3s in all four CD4+ subsets of Type 1 diabetes patients.

These receptors' targets are unknown. The authors reverse transcribed all of the isolated RNA, so sequencing captured expressed TCRB transcripts. Sequencing was performed with immunoSEQ multiplex PCR; in TCRdb, only in-frame clones are kept and a portion is missing. The repertoire holds 140,000 to 150,000 clones, 10% to 15% seen once, with around 1.4% in the top ten. The sequencing input was central memory CD4+ T cells from blood. These receptors were obtained from a man aged 18 to 30 with type 1 diabetes.

In its sample, this clone was seen a few times. J is TRBJ1-2 and V is TRBV30; TRBD1 matches at 7 bases. V lost 4 bases, J lost 5 bases, and 10 bases stayed unmatched. Per the germline V gene, CDR1 is GTSNPN and CDR2 is SVGIG (reference sequence). The CDR3 is 14 amino acids. CDR3 DNA: TGTGCCTGGATTCGGACAGGACCTCTTTATGGCTACACCTTC. Translation: CAWIRTGPLYGYTF.

The J gene is TRBJ1-1, the V gene TRBV10-3; D is possibly TRBD1 (5 bases). Trimming took off 10 bases at V and 1 base at J, with 10 bases between the two ends. CDR3 length: 12 amino acids. CDR1 and CDR2 from the germline V gene are ENHRY and SYGVKD. The chain's CDR3 is CATGHWNTEAFF. The CDR3 DNA reads as TGTGCCACCGGACATTGGAACACTGAAGCTTTCTTT.

This clone was counted a few times. The chain couples TRBV27 to TRBJ2-5; D not certain. There are 15 residues in the CDR3. Germline loops: CDR1 MNHEY, CDR2 SMNVEV (reference sequence). Trimming removed 2 bases at V and 2 bases at J, with 12 bases between. The CDR3 DNA follows: TGTGCCAGCAGTTTAAGTGGCAGCAGACAAGAGACCCAGTACTTC. Protein: CASSLSGSRQETQYF.

Here the CDR3 reads CASSSSGGYEQYF. CDR3 DNA: TGTGCCAGCAGCTCTAGCGGGGGTTACGAGCAGTACTTC. V and J are TRBV7-2 and TRBJ2-7; 10 bases are a match to TRBD2. The CDR3 runs 13 residues. After removal of 4 bases from V and 4 bases from J, the junction contained 1 base not matched to a gene. The germline gives CDR1 SGHTA, CDR2 FQGNSA.

This clone was detected ten times or more. The chain has TRBV19 and TRBJ1-1, with D maybe TRBD1 (6 bases). The CDR3 totals 12 residues. Germline V CDR1 and CDR2: LNHDA, SQIVND (reference sequence). The germline V and J ends were trimmed by 10 bases and 3 bases, with 12 bases remaining between them. Written as DNA, the CDR3 is TGTGCCACCCGGGGGGCTGACACTGAAGCTTTCTTT. It codes for CATRGADTEAFF.

This clone turned up a few times. V usage is TRBV27 and J usage is TRBJ2-3; 11 positions agree with TRBD2. From germline, CDR1 is MNHEY and CDR2 SMNVEV (reference sequence). Trimming took 6 bases from V and 6 from J; bases not matched to a gene: 11. The length of the CDR3 is 16 residues. CDR3 bases: TGTGCCAGCAGGGACCTCCTAGCGGGGGGTACTGATACGCAGTATTTT. Amino acid sequence: CASRDLLAGGTDTQYF.

This clone occurred a few times. The V gene is TRBV7-2, the J gene TRBJ2-3; 8 bases align to TRBD1. V dropped 5 bases and J dropped 8; count of bases not matched to a gene: 9. CDR3 size: 14 residues. Germline assignment: CDR1 SGHTA and CDR2 FQGNSA. The DNA of the CDR3 is TGTGCCAGCAGCGCACAGGGGGGAAGGGGTACGCAGTATTTT. As protein: CASSAQGGRGTQYF.

This clone was found a few times. V usage is TRBV19 and J usage is TRBJ1-1; no reliable D call. Germline assignment: CDR1 LNHDA and CDR2 SQIVND (reference sequence). The length of the CDR3 is 16 residues. With 3 bases removed from V and 1 base from J, the gap between germline ends came to 15 bases. The CDR3 nucleotides read TGTGCCAGTAGTATCAAGAGTCGAGCTTCGAACACTGAAGCTTTCTTT. Protein product: CASSIKSRASNTEAFF.